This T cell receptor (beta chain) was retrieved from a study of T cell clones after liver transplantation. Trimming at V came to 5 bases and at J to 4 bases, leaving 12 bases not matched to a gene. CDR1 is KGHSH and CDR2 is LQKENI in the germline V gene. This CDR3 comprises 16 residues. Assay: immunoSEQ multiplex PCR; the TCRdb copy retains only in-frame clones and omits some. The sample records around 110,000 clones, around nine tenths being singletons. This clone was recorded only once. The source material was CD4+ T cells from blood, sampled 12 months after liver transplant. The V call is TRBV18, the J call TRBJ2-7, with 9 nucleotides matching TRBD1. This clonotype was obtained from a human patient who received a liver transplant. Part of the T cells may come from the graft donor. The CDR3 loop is CASSSSRGTGTYEQYF. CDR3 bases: TGTGCCAGCTCATCCTCCCGGGGGACAGGGACTTACGAGCAGTACTTC. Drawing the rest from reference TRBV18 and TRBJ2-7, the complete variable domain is NAGVMQNPRHLVRRRGQEARLRCSPMKGHSHVYWYRQLPEEGLKFMVYLQKENIIDESGMPKERFSAEFPKEGPSILRIQQVVRGDSAAYFCASSSSRGTGTYEQYFGPGTRLTVT.